One and the same sample provided the 12 T cell receptor beta chains below, sequenced in a study of shared clonotypes between healthy human individuals. Measured with immunoSEQ multiplex PCR; TCRdb has only the in-frame clones, and not every one. Of a few hundred thousand clones listed, around 79% were seen once; the top ten hold around 12%. The sequenced sample was PBMCs. The receptors originated from a woman in her 40s in good health. Some clones in this sample may be carry-over from other donors' samples.

This clone has ten or more counts. The chain uses TRBV18 and TRBJ2-7; 8 nucleotides agree with TRBD1. CDR1 is KGHSH and CDR2 is LQKENI in the germline V gene. The CDR3 has 14 amino acids. J lost 6 bases, V lost 1 base, and 5 bases had no gene match. This chain's CDR3 is CASSPLRQGIEQYF. For the CDR3, the DNA is TGTGCCAGCTCACCACTTCGACAGGGGATCGAGCAGTACTTC.

The rearrangement joins TRBV11-2 to TRBJ2-3; the D is unclear. Germline V gives CDR1 SGHAT, CDR2 FQNNGV. This CDR3 is 14 amino acids long. The ends were cut back, 5 bases at V and 2 bases at J, with 11 bases in the middle. The CDR3 loop is CASSATVNTDTQYF. CDR3 DNA sequence: TGTGCCAGCAGCGCGACTGTTAACACAGATACGCAGTATTTT. Filled out from reference TRBV11-2 and TRBJ2-3, the complete variable domain reads EAGVAQSPRYKIIEKRQSVAFWCNPISGHATLYWYQQILGQGPKLLIQFQNNGVVDDSQLPKDRFSAERLKGVDSTLKIQPAKLEDSAVYLCASSATVNTDTQYFGPGTRLTVL.

The V gene is TRBV4-3, the J gene TRBJ2-7; D is possibly TRBD2 (5 bases). Germline V CDR1 and CDR2: LGHNA, YSLEER. The length of the CDR3 is 16 residues. Trimming stripped 1 base from V and 2 bases from J, with 15 bases between. CDR3 amino acids: CASSQGLGAAAYEQYF. The CDR3 coding sequence is TGCGCCAGCAGCCAAGGCCTGGGAGCGGCCGCCTACGAGCAGTACTTC.

The gene calls are TRBV6-1 and TRBJ2-7; the match to TRBD1 covers 9 bases. The V segment lost 6 bases and the J segment 7 bases; nucleotides outside the gene matches: 7. Germline V gene data show CDR1 as MNHNS and CDR2 as SASEGT. CDR3 length: 13 amino acids. The CDR3 region has the DNA TGTGCCAGCAGGTTGGGACAGGGTCTGGAGCAGTACTTC. This encodes CASRLGQGLEQYF.

The V gene is TRBV18, the J gene TRBJ2-7; D ambiguous. Per the germline V gene, CDR1 is KGHSH and CDR2 is LQKENI. The V and J ends lost 3 bases and 2 bases respectively, with 8 bases between them. This CDR3 comprises 13 residues. Written as DNA, the CDR3 is TGTGCCAGCTCACCGGATCAAACCTACGAGCAGTACTTC. This encodes CASSPDQTYEQYF.

The chain is built from TRBV28 and TRBJ1-1; 7 positions match TRBD1. This CDR3 comprises 11 residues. V gave up 6 bases and J gave up 11 bases; unmatched junction bases: 6. Germline-derived CDR1 and CDR2 are MDHEN and SYDVKM. CDR3 protein: CASRLQGRAFF. The CDR3, as DNA: TGTGCCAGCAGATTACAGGGGCGGGCTTTCTTT.

The rearrangement uses TRBV18 and TRBJ2-3; D uncertain. Trimming cost V 0 bases and J 3 bases, with 16 bases left between them. CDR1 and CDR2 (germline): KGHSH, LQKENI. The CDR3 is made up of 17 amino acids. The CDR3 here is CASSPPGVQLGTDTQYF. The CDR3 bases are TGTGCCAGCTCACCACCAGGAGTCCAGCTCGGAACAGATACGCAGTATTTT.

The chain links TRBV5-1 to TRBJ2-2; perhaps TRBD1 as D (5 bases). Trimming stripped 2 bases from V and 0 bases from J, with 8 bases between. Germline V gene lookup returns CDR1 SGHRS and CDR2 YFSETQ. The CDR3 consists of 15 residues. This CDR3 reads CASSFAGSNTGELFF. The CDR3 nucleotides are TGCGCCAGCAGCTTTGCAGGGTCGAACACCGGGGAGCTGTTTTTT.

The rearrangement joins TRBV5-1 to TRBJ1-1; TRBD1 matches 7 bases. CDR1 SGHRS and CDR2 YFSETQ come from the germline V gene. The CDR3 runs 14 residues. Trimming removed 4 bases from V and 2 bases from J; junction bases left unmatched: 5. CDR3 nucleotide sequence: TGCGCCAGCAGCCGGGGACAGATAAACACTGAAGCTTTCTTT. This sequence encodes CASSRGQINTEAFF.

V is TRBV25-1 and J is TRBJ1-1; D might be TRBD1 (6 bases). The V end was cut by 6 bases, the J end by 1 base, with 12 bases between. CDR3 length: 14 residues. From germline, CDR1 is MGHDK and CDR2 SYGVNS. In DNA, the CDR3 is TGTGCCAGCAGCCGAGGGACAACGAACACTGAAGCTTTCTTT. Its protein product is CASSRGTTNTEAFF. The whole variable domain, filled in from reference TRBV25-1 and TRBJ1-1, reads EADIYQTPRYLVIGTGKKITLECSQTMGHDKMYWYQQDPGMELHLIHYSYGVNSTEKGDLSSESTVSRIRTEHFPLTLESARPSHTSQYLCASSRGTTNTEAFFGQGTRLTVV.

The J gene is TRBJ2-7, the V gene TRBV9; TRBD1 aligns across 10 bases. Trimming cost V 4 bases and J 2 bases; bases outside gene matches: 6. Germline CDR1 and CDR2: SGDLS and YYNGEE. This CDR3 region has 15 residues. CDR3 sequence: CASSPSGTGAYEQYF. CDR3 in DNA: TGTGCCAGCAGCCCTTCCGGGACAGGGGCCTACGAGCAGTACTTC.

The gene calls are TRBV6-5 and TRBJ2-1, with a tentative D call TRBD2 (6 bases). The CDR3 covers 15 residues. V shed 6 bases and J shed 2 bases, with 14 bases lying between them. Germline CDR1 is MNHEY and CDR2 is SVGAGI. For the CDR3, the DNA is TGTGCCAGCAGCCTGGGACTGAATACCTACAATGAGCAGTTCTTC. Its translation is CASSLGLNTYNEQFF.